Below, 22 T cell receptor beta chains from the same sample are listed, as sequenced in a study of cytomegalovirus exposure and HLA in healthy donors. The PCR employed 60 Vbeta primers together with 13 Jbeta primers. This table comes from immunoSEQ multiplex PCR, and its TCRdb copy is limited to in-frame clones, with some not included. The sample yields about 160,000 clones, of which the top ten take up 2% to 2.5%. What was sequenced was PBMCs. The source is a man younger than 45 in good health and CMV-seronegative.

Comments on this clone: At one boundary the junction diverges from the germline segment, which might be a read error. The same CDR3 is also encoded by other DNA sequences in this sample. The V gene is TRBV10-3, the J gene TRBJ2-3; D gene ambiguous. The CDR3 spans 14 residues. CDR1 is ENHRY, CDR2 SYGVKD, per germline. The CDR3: CAITERSITDTQYF. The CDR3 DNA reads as TGTGCCATCACTGAGAGAAGCATCACAGATACGCAGTATTTT.

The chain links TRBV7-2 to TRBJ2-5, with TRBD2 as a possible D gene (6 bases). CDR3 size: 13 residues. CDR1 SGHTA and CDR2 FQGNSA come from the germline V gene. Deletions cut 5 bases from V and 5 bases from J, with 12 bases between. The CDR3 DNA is TGTGCCAGCAGCGCCGGGACTCTGGAGACCCAGTACTTC. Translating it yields CASSAGTLETQYF.

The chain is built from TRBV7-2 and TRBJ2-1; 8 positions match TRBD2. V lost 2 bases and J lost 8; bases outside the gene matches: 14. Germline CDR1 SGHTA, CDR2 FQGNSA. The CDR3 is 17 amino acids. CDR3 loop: CASSLREGSGRDDEQFF. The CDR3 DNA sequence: TGTGCCAGCAGCTTAAGGGAGGGGAGCGGGAGAGACGATGAGCAGTTCTTC.

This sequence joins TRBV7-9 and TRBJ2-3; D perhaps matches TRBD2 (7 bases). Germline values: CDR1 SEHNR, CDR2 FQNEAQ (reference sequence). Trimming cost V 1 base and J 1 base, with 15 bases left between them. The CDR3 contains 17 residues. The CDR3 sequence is CASSLVGGRTGTDTQYF. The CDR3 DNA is TGTGCCAGCAGCTTAGTCGGGGGGAGGACAGGCACAGATACGCAGTATTTT.

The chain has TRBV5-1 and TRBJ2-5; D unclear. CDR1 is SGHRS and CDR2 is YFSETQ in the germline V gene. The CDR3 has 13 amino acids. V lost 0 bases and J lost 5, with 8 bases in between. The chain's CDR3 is CASSLDPRETQYF. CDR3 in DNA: TGCGCCAGCAGCTTGGACCCGAGGGAGACCCAGTACTTC.

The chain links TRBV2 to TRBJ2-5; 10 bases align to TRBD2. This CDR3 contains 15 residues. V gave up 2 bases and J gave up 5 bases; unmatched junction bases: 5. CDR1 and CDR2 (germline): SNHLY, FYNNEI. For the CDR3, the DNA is TGTGCCAGCAGTGAAACTAGCGGGAACGGGGAGACCCAGTACTTC. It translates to CASSETSGNGETQYF.

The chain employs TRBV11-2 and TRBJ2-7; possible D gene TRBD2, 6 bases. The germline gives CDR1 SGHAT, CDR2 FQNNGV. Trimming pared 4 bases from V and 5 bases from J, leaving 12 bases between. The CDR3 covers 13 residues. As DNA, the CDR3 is TGTGCCAGCAGCTCCTGGACTATCGACGAGCAGTACTTC. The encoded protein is CASSSWTIDEQYF.

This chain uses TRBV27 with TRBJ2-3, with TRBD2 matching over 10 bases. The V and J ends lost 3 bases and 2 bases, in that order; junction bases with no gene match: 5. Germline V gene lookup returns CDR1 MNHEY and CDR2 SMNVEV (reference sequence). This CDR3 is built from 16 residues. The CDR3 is CASSFYSGRNTDTQYF. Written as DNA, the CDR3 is TGTGCCAGCAGTTTCTATAGCGGGAGGAACACAGATACGCAGTATTTT.

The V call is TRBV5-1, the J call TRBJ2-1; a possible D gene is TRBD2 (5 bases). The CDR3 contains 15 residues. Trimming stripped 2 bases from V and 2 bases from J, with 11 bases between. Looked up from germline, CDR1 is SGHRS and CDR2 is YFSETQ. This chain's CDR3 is CASSLEGSPYNEQFF. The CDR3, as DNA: TGCGCCAGCAGCTTAGAGGGTAGCCCCTACAATGAGCAGTTCTTC.

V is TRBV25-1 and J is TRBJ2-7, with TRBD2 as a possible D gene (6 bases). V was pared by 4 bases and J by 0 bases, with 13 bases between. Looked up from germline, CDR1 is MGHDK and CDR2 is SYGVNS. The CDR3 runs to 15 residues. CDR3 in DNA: TGTGCCAGCAGTGTCCGGGACGGGAGCTCCTACGAGCAGTACTTC. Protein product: CASSVRDGSSYEQYF.

The CDR3 here is CSVDRTSSGYTF. The CDR3 DNA is TGCAGCGTCGACAGAACGAGTTCTGGCTACACCTTC. The rearrangement joins TRBV29-1 to TRBJ1-2, with D maybe TRBD1 (5 bases). This CDR3 has 12 amino acids. Germline loops: CDR1 SQVTM, CDR2 ANQGSEA. The ends were cut back, 6 bases at V and 7 bases at J, with 15 bases in the middle.

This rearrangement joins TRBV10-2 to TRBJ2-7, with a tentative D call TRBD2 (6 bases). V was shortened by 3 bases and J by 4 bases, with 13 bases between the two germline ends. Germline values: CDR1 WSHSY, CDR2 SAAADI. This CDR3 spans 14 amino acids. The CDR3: CASSEAGLPYEQYF. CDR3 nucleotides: TGCGCCAGCAGTGAAGCGGGTCTACCGTACGAGCAGTACTTC.

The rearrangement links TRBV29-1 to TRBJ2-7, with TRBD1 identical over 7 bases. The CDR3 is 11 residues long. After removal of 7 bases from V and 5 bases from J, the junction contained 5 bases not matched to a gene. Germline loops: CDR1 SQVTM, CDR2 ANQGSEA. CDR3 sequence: CSATGYNEQYF. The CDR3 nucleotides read TGCAGCGCGACAGGGTACAACGAGCAGTACTTC.

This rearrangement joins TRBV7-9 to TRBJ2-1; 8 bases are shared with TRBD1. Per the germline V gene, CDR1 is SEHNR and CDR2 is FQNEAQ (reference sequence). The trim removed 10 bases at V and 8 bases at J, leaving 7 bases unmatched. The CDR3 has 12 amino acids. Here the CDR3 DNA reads TGTGCCACCGGACAGGGATCTCATGAGCAGTTCTTC. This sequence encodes CATGQGSHEQFF.

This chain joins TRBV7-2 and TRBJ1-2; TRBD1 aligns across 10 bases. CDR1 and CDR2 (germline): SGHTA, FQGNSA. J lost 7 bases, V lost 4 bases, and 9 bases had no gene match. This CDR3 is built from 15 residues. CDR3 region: CASSSRDRGSSGYTF. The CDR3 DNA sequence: TGTGCCAGCAGCTCCCGGGACAGGGGATCATCTGGCTACACCTTC. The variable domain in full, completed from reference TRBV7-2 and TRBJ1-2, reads GAGVSQSPSNKVTEKGKDVELRCDPISGHTALYWYRQSLGQGLEFLIYFQGNSAPDKSGLPSDRFSAERTGGSVSTLTIQRTQQEDSAVYLCASSSRDRGSSGYTFGSGTRLTVV.

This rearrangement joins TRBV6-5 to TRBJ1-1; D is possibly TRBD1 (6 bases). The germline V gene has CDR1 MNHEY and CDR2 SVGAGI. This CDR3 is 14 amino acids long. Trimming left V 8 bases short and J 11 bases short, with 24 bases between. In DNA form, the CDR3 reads TGTGCCAGCTCCAGAGTACAGGGAGCTCAGAGTGCTTTCTTT. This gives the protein CASSRVQGAQSAFF.

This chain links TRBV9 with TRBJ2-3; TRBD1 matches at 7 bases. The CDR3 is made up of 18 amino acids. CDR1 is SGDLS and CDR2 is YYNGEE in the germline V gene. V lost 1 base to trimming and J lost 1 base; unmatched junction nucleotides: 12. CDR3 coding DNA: TGTGCCAGCAGCGTAACCCCCCTACAGGGGATCGGCACAGATACGCAGTATTTT. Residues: CASSVTPLQGIGTDTQYF.

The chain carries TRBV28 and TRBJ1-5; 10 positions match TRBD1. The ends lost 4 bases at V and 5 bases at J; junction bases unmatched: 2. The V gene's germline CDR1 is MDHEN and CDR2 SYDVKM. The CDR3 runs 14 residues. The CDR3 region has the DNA TGTGCCAGCAGTTCAGACAGGGGGCATCAGCCCCAGCATTTT. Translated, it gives CASSSDRGHQPQHF.

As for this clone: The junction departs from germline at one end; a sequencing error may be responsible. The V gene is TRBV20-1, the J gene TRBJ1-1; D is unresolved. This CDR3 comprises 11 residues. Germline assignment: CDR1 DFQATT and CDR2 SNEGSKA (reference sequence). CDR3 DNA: TGCAGTGCTGGAGGTCCCACTGAGGCTTTCTTT. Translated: CSAGGPTEAFF.

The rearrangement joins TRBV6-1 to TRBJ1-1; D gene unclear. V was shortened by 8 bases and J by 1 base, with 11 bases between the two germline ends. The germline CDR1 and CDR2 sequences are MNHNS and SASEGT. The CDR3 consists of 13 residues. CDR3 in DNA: TGTGCCAGCGGTCAGGCGAGGAACACTGAAGCTTTCTTT. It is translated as CASGQARNTEAFF.

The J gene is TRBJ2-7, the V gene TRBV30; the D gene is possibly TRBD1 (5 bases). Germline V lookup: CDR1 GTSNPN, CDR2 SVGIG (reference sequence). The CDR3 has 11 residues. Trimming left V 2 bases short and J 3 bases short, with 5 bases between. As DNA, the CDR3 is TGTGCCTGGAGTACAGGCTACGAGCAGTACTTC. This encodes CAWSTGYEQYF.

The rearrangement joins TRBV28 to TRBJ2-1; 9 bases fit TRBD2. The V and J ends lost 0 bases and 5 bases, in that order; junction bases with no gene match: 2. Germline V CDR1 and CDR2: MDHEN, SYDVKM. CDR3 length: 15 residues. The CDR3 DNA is TGTGCCAGCAGTTTATGGACTAGCGGTAACAATGAGCAGTTCTTC. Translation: CASSLWTSGNNEQFF.